Described below is a single T cell receptor beta chain sequence and its context. The antigen remains unidentified. This CDR3 comprises 12 residues. V lost 4 bases to trimming and J lost 8 bases, with 11 bases between them. The record originates from a study of T cell responses to AZD1222 COVID-19 vaccine. The study, taken as a whole, reports: Spike-wide coverage was observed for vaccine-associated CD4 TCRs, with dominant responses at 160-218 and 743-854. Clonal diversity was possibly underestimated; the donors were predominantly white British and more often female. No day 14 peak samples; only post-peak repertoires were characterized. An increase in Spike-specific TCR breadth and depth was observed after two AZD1222 doses.

The repertoire was sequenced with immunoSEQ multiplex PCR; TCRdb's copy has only in-frame clones and lacks some. The sample shows more than 140,000 clones, 70% to 90% of them seen only once. V is TRBV12-3 or TRBV12-4 and J is TRBJ1-2; D uncertain. This clonotype originated in an adult in good health. Material: peripheral blood, obtained on day 0 of MenACWY control vaccination. The CDR3 spells CASSWEGGGYTF. The DNA of the CDR3 is TGTGCCAGCAGTTGGGAGGGAGGCGGCTACACCTTC.